This T cell receptor beta chain was sequenced during a study of T cells in Graves' hyperthyroidism and ophthalmopathy. There were TCR beta CDR3 regions amplified from RNA transcripts. RT-PCR in the first round (using the HTBI primer set) targeted the TCR CDR3. TCRdb reanalysed the multiplex PCR reads using MiXCR and keeps one entry per CDR3 protein. The sample lists fewer than 500,000 distinct CDR3 sequences; about 15% were seen once. CDR3 length equals 15 residues. The junction had 2 bases not matched to a gene; V was cut back by 0 bases and J by 4 bases. Germline V gene sequence: CDR1 SGDLS, CDR2 YYNGEE. Many counts were recorded for this clonotype. The target antigen is unknown. Study-wide results and limits: The authors' 13 V-J model separated ophthalmopathy from stable hyperthyroidism.

This rearrangement joins TRBV9 to TRBJ1-5; 9 bases fit TRBD1. The sequenced sample was blood. This TCR was sampled from a man younger than 35 with Graves' ophthalmopathy. DNA of the CDR3: TGTGCCAGCAGCGTAGGGACAGGGGTGAATCAGCCCCAGCATTTT. Encoded protein: CASSVGTGVNQPQHF. Full variable domain (outside the CDR3, taken from reference TRBV9 and TRBJ1-5): DSGVTQTPKHLITATGQRVTLRCSPRSGDLSVYWYQQSLDQGLQFLIQYYNGEERAKGNILERFSAQQFPDLHSELNLSSLELGDSALYFCASSVGTGVNQPQHFGDGTRLSIL.